The 3 T cell receptor beta chains presented below share a single source sample, sequenced in a study of cytomegalovirus exposure and HLA in healthy donors. Both 60 Vbeta primers and 13 Jbeta primers went into the PCR. The data were produced by immunoSEQ multiplex PCR, yet TCRdb's version contains in-frame clones alone and is incomplete. This table has around 190,000 clones, about four fifths appearing once. Sequencing was carried out using PBMCs. All receptors derive from a man aged 25-40 years in good health and CMV-seropositive.

The CDR3 here is CAWSVRQGNYGYTF. CDR3 nucleotide sequence: TGTGCCTGGAGTGTTCGGCAGGGGAACTATGGCTACACCTTC. The rearrangement joins TRBV30 to TRBJ1-2; D may be TRBD1 (6 bases). Germline CDR1 reads GTSNPN; CDR2 reads SVGIG (reference sequence). Trimming left V 0 bases short and J 2 bases short, with 10 bases between. The CDR3 is made up of 14 amino acids.

The CDR3 reads CASSLDGGSTGELFF. DNA for the CDR3: TGCGCCAGCAGCTTGGACGGGGGGAGTACCGGGGAGCTGTTTTTT. The V and J genes are TRBV5-1 and TRBJ2-2; 7 nucleotides align to TRBD2. The V segment lost 0 bases and the J segment 5 bases; nucleotides outside the gene matches: 4. The CDR3 consists of 15 residues. Germline V lookup: CDR1 SGHRS, CDR2 YFSETQ.

This chain joins TRBV25-1 and TRBJ1-4; D perhaps matches TRBD1 (6 bases). V gave up 3 bases and J gave up 6 bases, with 14 bases separating them. The CDR3 runs to 15 residues. CDR1 is MGHDK and CDR2 is SYGVNS in the germline V gene. The CDR3 is CASSDLYREDEKLFF. CDR3 in DNA: TGTGCCAGCAGTGATCTCTACAGGGAAGATGAAAAACTGTTTTTT.